This passage covers 19 T cell receptor beta chains from one sample sequenced in a study of Graves' ophthalmopathy and Graves' hyperthyroidism. Researchers took RNA transcripts and amplified TCR beta CDR3 regions from them. First-round RT-PCR with HTBI primers preceded a second-round multiplex PCR. MiXCR, run by TCRdb on the multiplex PCR reads, gives a single entry per CDR3 protein. The sample holds 650,000 to 900,000 distinct CDR3 sequences, around 40% seen once. Sequencing was carried out using peripheral blood. The receptor set was obtained from an adult man with Graves' ophthalmopathy.

This clonotype has only a few counts. This chain links TRBV5-1 with TRBJ2-7, with TRBD1 matching over 11 bases. The CDR3 extends over 13 amino acids. V lost 0 bases and J lost 9; bases outside the gene matches: 2. Germline V gene lookup returns CDR1 SGHRS and CDR2 YFSETQ. CDR3 DNA: TGCGCCAGCAGCTTGGGGACAGGGGGCGTGCAGTACTTC. Its protein is CASSLGTGGVQYF.

This clonotype was counted ten times or more. The chain joins TRBV2 to TRBJ2-5; 8 positions agree with TRBD1. Germline loops: CDR1 SNHLY, CDR2 FYNNEI. Unmatched junction bases numbered 10, after V lost 5 bases and J lost 5 bases. The CDR3 loop spans 15 amino acids. This chain's CDR3 is CASSPVIDRGETQYF. In nucleotides, the CDR3 is TGTGCCAGCAGTCCCGTTATCGACAGGGGTGAGACCCAGTACTTC.

This rearrangement joins TRBV5-1 to TRBJ2-7; 7 nucleotides match TRBD2. This CDR3 comprises 15 residues. With 3 bases clipped from V and 2 bases from J, the junction kept 8 bases outside the gene matches. Germline CDR1 SGHRS, CDR2 YFSETQ. CDR3 amino acids: CASSSRLAGTYEQYF. The CDR3 nucleotides are TGCGCCAGCAGCTCCCGACTAGCAGGCACCTACGAGCAGTACTTC.

The gene calls are TRBV6-4 and TRBJ1-1; D ambiguous. Germline V gives CDR1 MRHNA, CDR2 SNTAGT. The CDR3 is 14 residues long. Trimming took off 6 bases at V and 1 base at J, with 12 bases between the two ends. DNA of the CDR3: TGTGCCAGCAGCTTACTTCCAGGGAACACTGAAGCTTTCTTT. It codes for CASSLLPGNTEAFF.

The chain carries TRBV29-1 and TRBJ1-2; D remains unclear. CDR1 and CDR2 from the germline V gene are SQVTM and ANQGSEA. CDR3 length: 15 residues. The V end lost 1 base, the J end lost 0 bases, and 12 bases lay between the germline ends. CDR3 in DNA: TGCAGCGTTGAAGGAGGAACGGGTCCTAACTATGGCTACACCTTC. As protein: CSVEGGTGPNYGYTF.

This clonotype was detected a few times. The genes are TRBV6-1 and TRBJ2-5, with 15 bases matching TRBD2. Unmatched junction bases numbered 6, after V lost 5 bases and J lost 5 bases. CDR3 length: 16 residues. Germline CDR1 is MNHNS and CDR2 is SASEGT. CDR3 loop: CASSPWTSGGAETQYF. DNA for the CDR3: TGTGCCAGCAGTCCATGGACTAGCGGGGGGGCGGAGACCCAGTACTTC.

This sequence joins TRBV29-1 and TRBJ1-5; D gene ambiguous. Germline V CDR1 and CDR2: SQVTM, ANQGSEA. The germline V and J ends were trimmed by 6 bases and 4 bases, with 10 bases remaining between them. The CDR3 extends over 12 amino acids. The CDR3 spells CSVGRLNQPQHF. CDR3 nucleotides: TGCAGCGTGGGGAGACTAAATCAGCCCCAGCATTTT.

This clonotype was found a few times. The V and J genes are TRBV2 and TRBJ2-1, with 12 nucleotides matching TRBD2. V dropped 6 bases and J dropped 1; count of bases not matched to a gene: 7. CDR3 length equals 17 residues. Germline V gene sequence: CDR1 SNHLY, CDR2 FYNNEI. Written as DNA, the CDR3 is TGTGCCAGCAGGCAGACTAGCGGGAGTCGTTCCTACAATGAGCAGTTCTTC. The encoded protein is CASRQTSGSRSYNEQFF.

This clonotype appeared many times. The genes are TRBV7-9 and TRBJ1-4; perhaps TRBD1 as D (6 bases). Trimming shortened V by 7 bases and J by 6 bases, and 15 bases separated the two germline ends. From germline, CDR1 is SEHNR and CDR2 FQNEAQ (reference sequence). CDR3 length equals 14 residues. CDR3 protein: CASTPRGADEKLFF. Written as DNA, the CDR3 is TGTGCCAGCACCCCCAGGGGCGCTGATGAAAAACTGTTTTTT.

This clonotype was counted between two and nine times. The chain is built from TRBV20-1 and TRBJ2-7; TRBD2 aligns across 7 bases. Trimming cost V 5 bases and J 7 bases; bases outside gene matches: 2. Germline values: CDR1 DFQATT, CDR2 SNEGSKA (reference sequence). The CDR3 sequence is 10 residues long. DNA for the CDR3: TGCAGTGCTGGGGGGGATGAGCAGTACTTC. This translates into CSAGGDEQYF.

This clonotype was counted only a few times. The V call is TRBV15, the J call TRBJ1-2; D call uncertain. CDR3 size: 14 residues. V was clipped by 3 bases and J by 3 bases, with 11 bases between them. Germline-derived CDR1 and CDR2 are LNHNV and YYDKDF (reference sequence). DNA for the CDR3: TGTGCCACCAGCAGTTACCTAAAGGACTATGGCTACACCTTC. Encoded protein: CATSSYLKDYGYTF.

In its sample, this clonotype was seen once. One end of the junction is discordant with germline, which a read error may explain. This rearrangement joins TRBV19 to TRBJ1-1; the match to TRBD1 covers 9 bases. The CDR3 is 17 residues long. The germline V gene encodes CDR1 LNHDA and CDR2 SQIVND (reference sequence). Written as DNA, the CDR3 is TGTGCCAGTAGTCCCATCCTAGGACAGGGGCGGACCACTGAAGCTCTCTTT. It encodes CASSPILGQGRTTEALF.

The chain has TRBV12-3 or TRBV12-4 and TRBJ2-5; 10 bases line up with TRBD1. V lost 6 bases to trimming and J lost 5 bases; unmatched junction nucleotides: 12. The CDR3 is 16 amino acids. CDR3 sequence (DNA): TGTGCCAGCAGCCCCGGTGGGGGACAGGGGTCGGAGACCCAGTACTTC. It encodes CASSPGGGQGSETQYF.

The rearrangement joins TRBV7-9 to TRBJ2-7; D call uncertain. This CDR3 is built from 15 residues. Per the germline V gene, CDR1 is SEHNR and CDR2 is FQNEAQ (reference sequence). V dropped 0 bases and J dropped 6 bases, with 15 bases sitting between them. CDR3 protein: CASSLAAPGLGEQYF. CDR3 nucleotides: TGTGCCAGCAGCTTAGCAGCGCCAGGTCTAGGCGAGCAGTACTTC.

The V call is TRBV13, the J call TRBJ2-7; D might be TRBD1 (6 bases). The V end was cut by 2 bases, the J end by 4 bases, with 12 bases between. Germline-derived CDR1 and CDR2 are PRHDT and FYEKMQ (reference sequence). CDR3 length: 14 residues. Here the CDR3 DNA reads TGTGCCAGCAGCTTATTATCAGGGGAGTACGAGCAGTACTTC. Its translation: CASSLLSGEYEQYF.

This clonotype was seen only once. The chain carries TRBV5-4 and TRBJ2-5; D gene uncertain. Trimming pared 7 bases from V and 1 base from J, leaving 14 bases between. Germline CDR1 reads SGHNT; CDR2 reads YYREEE (reference sequence). This CDR3 contains 14 residues. CDR3 bases: TGTGCCAGCTCACCCACATGGGGCCAAGAGACCCAGTACTTC. Its translation is CASSPTWGQETQYF.

In regard to this clonotype: One base away lies a much larger clone, so this may be a sequencing read error. The chain carries TRBV9 and TRBJ2-7, with D unclear. Germline V gene sequence: CDR1 SGDLS, CDR2 YYNGEE. Trimming cost V 3 bases and J 8 bases, with 18 bases left between them. CDR3 length: 14 residues. CDR3 loop: CASSGENLTSKQYF. CDR3 DNA sequence: TGTGCCAGCAGCGGCGAGAACCTGACGTCGAAGCAGTACTTC.

This clonotype was seen only a few times. The V and J genes are TRBV9 and TRBJ1-6, with a possible D match to TRBD1 (5 bases). Deletions cut 4 bases from V and 7 bases from J, with 18 bases between. This CDR3 region has 16 residues. Germline CDR1 is SGDLS and CDR2 is YYNGEE. CDR3 coding DNA: TGTGCCAGCAGCCAAGATCCGGGGAAGGGGAATTCACCCCTCCACTTT. Its protein is CASSQDPGKGNSPLHF.

There are a few counts of this clonotype. The chain has TRBV7-9 and TRBJ1-3; D gene unclear. The ends were cut back, 5 bases at V and 1 base at J, with 12 bases in the middle. CDR3 length equals 15 residues. The germline CDR1 and CDR2 sequences are SEHNR and FQNEAQ (reference sequence). This chain's CDR3 is CASSPSGGSGNTIYF. As DNA, the CDR3 is TGTGCCAGCAGCCCTAGCGGCGGGTCTGGAAACACCATATATTTT.